The 22 T cell receptor beta chains presented below share a single source sample, sequenced in a study of cytomegalovirus exposure and HLA in healthy donors. Use of 60 Vbeta and 13 Jbeta primers characterized the PCR. The assay was immunoSEQ multiplex PCR, and TCRdb's table has in-frame clones only and misses some. The sample shows approximately 180,000 clones, around 80% of them seen only once. Sequencing was carried out using PBMCs. The source is a woman in her sixties in good health and CMV-seropositive.

This clone was observed a few times. This rearrangement joins TRBV27 to TRBJ2-7; 11 nucleotides match TRBD2. Germline V CDR1 and CDR2: MNHEY, SMNVEV (reference sequence). The V and J ends lost 2 bases and 1 base, in that order; junction bases with no gene match: 4. CDR3 length: 16 residues. This chain's CDR3 is CASSLGTSGPSYEQYF. The DNA of the CDR3 is TGTGCCAGCAGTTTAGGGACTAGCGGACCTTCCTACGAGCAGTACTTC.

This clone was detected a few times. The chain employs TRBV4-2 and TRBJ2-5, with 13 positions matching TRBD2. The CDR3 length is 18 residues. Per germline, CDR1 LGHNA and CDR2 YNFKEQ. V dropped 6 bases and J dropped 0; count of bases not matched to a gene: 10. The CDR3 protein is CASSLLGLAGNHQETQYF. The CDR3 coding sequence is TGTGCCAGCAGTCTACTGGGACTAGCGGGGAACCACCAAGAGACCCAGTACTTC.

V gene TRBV20-1 combines with J gene TRBJ2-7; TRBD2 might be the D (5 bases). Germline V lookup: CDR1 DFQATT, CDR2 SNEGSKA (reference sequence). There are 10 residues in the CDR3. V was clipped by 5 bases and J by 9 bases, with 11 bases between them. This chain's CDR3 is CSAASGRQYF. The CDR3 DNA is TGCAGTGCTGCCAGTGGGAGGCAGTACTTC.

This chain uses TRBV18 with TRBJ1-6; maybe TRBD1 (6 bases). Between the trimmed V and J ends, which lost 4 bases and 8 bases, there was a span of 21 bases. This CDR3 spans 17 amino acids. Germline loops: CDR1 KGHSH, CDR2 LQKENI. Here the CDR3 DNA reads TGTGCCAGCTCACGCTCTTCCGGGGGGGGCCAGGATTCACCCCTCCACTTT. This translates into CASSRSSGGGQDSPLHF.

The chain uses TRBV6-1 and TRBJ1-5, with 7 bases aligning to TRBD1. The CDR3 totals 14 residues. CDR1 is MNHNS, CDR2 SASEGT, per germline. The trim removed 3 bases at V and 7 bases at J, leaving 6 bases unmatched. CDR3 in amino acids: CASSDGQVGQPQHF. The CDR3 DNA reads as TGTGCCAGCAGTGACGGACAGGTCGGGCAGCCCCAGCATTTT.

V is TRBV7-8 and J is TRBJ2-1; D remains unclear. This CDR3 has 15 amino acids. V lost 4 bases to trimming and J lost 2 bases, with 12 bases between them. Germline CDR1 SGHVS, CDR2 FQNEAQ. CDR3 sequence reads: CASSYGETAYNEQFF. As DNA, the CDR3 is TGTGCCAGCAGCTACGGAGAGACGGCCTACAATGAGCAGTTCTTC.

V gene TRBV9 combines with J gene TRBJ2-1, with a weak D call TRBD2 (6 bases). This CDR3 has 15 amino acids. The germline CDR1 and CDR2 sequences are SGDLS and YYNGEE. Trimming took off 2 bases at V and 8 bases at J, with 17 bases between the two ends. CDR3 nucleotide sequence: TGTGCCAGCAGCGTTGGGAGCGGGTGGGCCCATGAGCAGTTCTTC. Residues: CASSVGSGWAHEQFF.

V gene TRBV7-8 combines with J gene TRBJ1-5; D might be TRBD1 (6 bases). The CDR3 sequence is 14 residues long. V lost 4 bases and J lost 5, with 12 bases in between. Germline V gene lookup returns CDR1 SGHVS and CDR2 FQNEAQ. The CDR3 nucleotides are TGTGCCAGCAGCTCGAGAACAGGGTATCAGCCCCAGCATTTT. Encoded protein: CASSSRTGYQPQHF. Looking up the rest from reference TRBV7-8 and TRBJ1-5 gives the full variable domain: GAGVSQSPRYKVAKRGQDVALRCDPISGHVSLFWYQQALGQGPEFLTYFQNEAQLDKSGLPSDRFFAERPEGSVSTLKIQRTQQEDSAVYLCASSSRTGYQPQHFGDGTRLSIL.

The rearrangement links TRBV28 to TRBJ1-6; D perhaps matches TRBD1 (5 bases). Germline assignment: CDR1 MDHEN and CDR2 SYDVKM. This CDR3 has 15 residues. V lost 6 bases and J 4 bases, leaving 13 bases between the germline ends. The CDR3, as DNA: TGTGCCAGCAGAGAGGTAGCAGGGTATAATTCACCCCTCCACTTT. Translating it yields CASREVAGYNSPLHF.

This chain links TRBV7-9 with TRBJ2-3; 12 positions agree with TRBD1. This CDR3 has 19 amino acids. V shed 5 bases, J shed 5 bases, and the junction held 17 bases outside the gene matches. Germline assignment: CDR1 SEHNR and CDR2 FQNEAQ (reference sequence). The CDR3 loop is CASSTSNPPGQGAGDTQYF. The CDR3 region has the DNA TGTGCCAGCAGCACATCCAACCCTCCGGGACAGGGGGCTGGAGATACGCAGTATTTT.

The table lists this clone with a few counts. The chain links TRBV30 to TRBJ1-4; TRBD1 is a possible D gene (5 bases). Trimming removed 8 bases at V and 0 bases at J, with 13 bases between. The CDR3 runs to 14 residues. Germline assignment: CDR1 GTSNPN and CDR2 SVGIG (reference sequence). DNA for the CDR3: TGTGCCGGACAACAGACGTCAACTAATGAAAAACTGTTTTTT. Translation: CAGQQTSTNEKLFF.

The J gene is TRBJ2-3, the V gene TRBV28, with D perhaps TRBD2 (6 bases). In germline, CDR1 is MDHEN, CDR2 SYDVKM. V dropped 6 bases and J dropped 10 bases, with 14 bases sitting between them. The CDR3 spans 12 residues. As DNA, the CDR3 is TGTGCCAGCAGCTCGGGAGTCCAGGCGCAGTATTTT. Its translation is CASSSGVQAQYF.

CDR3 DNA: TGTGCCAGCAGTTTAAAAGGAGACTACCGATACGAGCAGTACTTC. This encodes CASSLKGDYRYEQYF. The rearrangement links TRBV27 to TRBJ2-7; tentatively, D is TRBD2 (5 bases). V gave up 2 bases and J gave up 4 bases, with 15 bases separating them. This CDR3 contains 15 residues. The germline gives CDR1 MNHEY, CDR2 SMNVEV (reference sequence).

This chain joins TRBV4-2 and TRBJ2-1, with TRBD2 identical over 11 bases. The CDR3 has 16 amino acids. V trimming: 6 bases; J trimming: 8 bases; junction bases outside the gene matches: 12. Germline CDR1 and CDR2: LGHNA and YNFKEQ. The CDR3 nucleotides read TGTGCCAGCAGTTGGGGTGGAACTAGCGGGGGTTATGAGCAGTTCTTC. Encoded protein: CASSWGGTSGGYEQFF.

The rearrangement uses TRBV19 and TRBJ2-7, with 8 bases aligning to TRBD1. The V gene's germline CDR1 is LNHDA and CDR2 SQIVND (reference sequence). The CDR3 spans 14 residues. Trimming removed 2 bases from V and 3 bases from J; junction bases left unmatched: 3. The CDR3 reads CASSITGGVYEQYF. In nucleotides, the CDR3 is TGTGCCAGTAGTATAACAGGGGGTGTCTACGAGCAGTACTTC.

The chain carries TRBV5-1 and TRBJ2-3; the D gene is possibly TRBD2 (5 bases). The V end lost 3 bases, the J end lost 1 base, and 18 bases lay between the germline ends. Germline CDR1 is SGHRS and CDR2 is YFSETQ. This CDR3 region has 17 residues. The CDR3 protein is CASSSRSLVGRTDTQYF. CDR3 coding DNA: TGCGCCAGCAGCTCGCGATCACTAGTGGGCCGCACAGATACGCAGTATTTT. Full variable domain (rest looked up from reference TRBV5-1 and TRBJ2-3): KAGVTQTPRYLIKTRGQQVTLSCSPISGHRSVSWYQQTPGQGLQFLFEYFSETQRNKGNFPGRFSGRQFSNSRSEMNVSTLELGDSALYLCASSSRSLVGRTDTQYFGPGTRLTVL.

The J gene is TRBJ2-1, the V gene TRBV6-1; tentative D call: TRBD1 (5 bases). Germline V CDR1 and CDR2: MNHNS, SASEGT. The germline V and J ends were trimmed by 5 bases and 10 bases, with 9 bases remaining between them. The CDR3 is made up of 11 amino acids. CDR3 in DNA: TGTGCCAGCAGTAGGACAAACGAGCAGTTCTTC. The encoded protein is CASSRTNEQFF.

V usage is TRBV19 and J usage is TRBJ2-3; weak D call: TRBD2 (5 bases). V was clipped by 9 bases and J by 4 bases, with 17 bases between them. Per germline, CDR1 LNHDA and CDR2 SQIVND (reference sequence). The CDR3 is 14 amino acids. CDR3 in DNA: TGTGCCAGCACCCTCGGGGTTGCGGCAGATACGCAGTATTTT. Protein sequence: CASTLGVAADTQYF.

The V gene is TRBV4-1, the J gene TRBJ1-5; D unresolved. Germline values: CDR1 MGHRA, CDR2 YSYEKL. CDR3 length: 15 residues. The V end lost 1 base, the J end lost 4 bases, and 11 bases lay between the germline ends. For the CDR3, the DNA is TGCGCCAGCAGCCAAGTTGCAGGTCTAAATCAGCCCCAGCATTTT. Translated: CASSQVAGLNQPQHF.

The chain carries TRBV19 and TRBJ1-2, with D uncertain. Germline values: CDR1 LNHDA, CDR2 SQIVND (reference sequence). The CDR3 contains 14 residues. Trimming took 4 bases from V and 0 from J, leaving 9 bases between them. The CDR3 DNA follows: TGTGCCAGTAGTACCTTGGACTCTAACTATGGCTACACCTTC. Its protein product is CASSTLDSNYGYTF.

V gene TRBV2 combines with J gene TRBJ1-1; TRBD1 matches at 10 bases. CDR3 size: 14 residues. The V gene's germline CDR1 is SNHLY and CDR2 FYNNEI. V lost 4 bases and J lost 5; bases outside the gene matches: 4. The CDR3 nucleotides are TGTGCCAGCAGTGGACAGGGGGCGAAAACTGAAGCTTTCTTT. It is translated as CASSGQGAKTEAFF.

The chain combines TRBV5-5 with TRBJ1-5; D remains ambiguous. The CDR3 is 12 residues long. V was pared by 2 bases and J by 6 bases, with 6 bases between. The V gene's germline CDR1 is SGHKS and CDR2 YYEKEE (reference sequence). This CDR3 reads CASSLSGQPQHF. CDR3 bases: TGTGCCAGCAGCTTATCGGGTCAGCCCCAGCATTTT.